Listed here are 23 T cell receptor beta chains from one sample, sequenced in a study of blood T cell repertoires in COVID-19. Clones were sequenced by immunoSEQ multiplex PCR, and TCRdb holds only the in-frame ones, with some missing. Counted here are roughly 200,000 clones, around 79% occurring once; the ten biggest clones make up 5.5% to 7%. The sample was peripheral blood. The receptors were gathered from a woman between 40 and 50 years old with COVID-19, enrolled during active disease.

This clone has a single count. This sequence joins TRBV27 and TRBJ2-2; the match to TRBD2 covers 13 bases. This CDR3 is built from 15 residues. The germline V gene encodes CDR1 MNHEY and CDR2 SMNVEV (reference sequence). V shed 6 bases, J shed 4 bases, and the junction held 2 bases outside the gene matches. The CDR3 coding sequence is TGTGCCAGCAGGACTAGCGGGAGGACCACCGGGGAGCTGTTTTTT. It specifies CASRTSGRTTGELFF.

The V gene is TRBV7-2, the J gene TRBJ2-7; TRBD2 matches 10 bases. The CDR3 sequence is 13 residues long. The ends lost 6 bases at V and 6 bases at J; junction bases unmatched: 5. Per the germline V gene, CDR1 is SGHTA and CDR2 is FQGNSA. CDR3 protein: CASRAGGPGEQYF. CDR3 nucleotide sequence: TGTGCCAGCAGAGCGGGGGGGCCAGGCGAGCAGTACTTC.

CDR3 nucleotides: TGTGCCAGTAGTACCGCACAGGGGAGGAAGGGTTCTAAAGCTAACTATGGCTACACCTTC. It yields the protein CASSTAQGRKGSKANYGYTF. The rearrangement joins TRBV19 to TRBJ1-2; 7 bases fit TRBD1. Trimming cost V 4 bases and J 0 bases; bases outside gene matches: 20. There are 20 residues in the CDR3. Germline V gene data show CDR1 as LNHDA and CDR2 as SQIVND (reference sequence).

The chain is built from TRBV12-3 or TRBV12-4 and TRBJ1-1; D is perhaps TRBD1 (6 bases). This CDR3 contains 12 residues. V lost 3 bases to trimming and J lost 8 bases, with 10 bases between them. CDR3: CASSLDQGEAFF. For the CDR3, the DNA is TGTGCCAGCAGTTTGGATCAGGGGGAAGCTTTCTTT.

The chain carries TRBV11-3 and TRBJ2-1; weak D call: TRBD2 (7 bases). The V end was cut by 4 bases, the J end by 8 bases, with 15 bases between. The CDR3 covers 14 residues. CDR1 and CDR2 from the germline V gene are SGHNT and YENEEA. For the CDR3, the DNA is TGTGCCAGCAGCTCTGGGGGGGGCCCTCATGAGCAGTTCTTC. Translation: CASSSGGGPHEQFF.

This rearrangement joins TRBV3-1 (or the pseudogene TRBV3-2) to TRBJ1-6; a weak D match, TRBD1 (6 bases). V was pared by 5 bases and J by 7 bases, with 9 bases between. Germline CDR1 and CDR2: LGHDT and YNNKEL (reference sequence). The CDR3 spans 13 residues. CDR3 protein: CASSYGTNSPLHF. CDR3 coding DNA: TGTGCCAGCAGCTATGGGACAAATTCACCCCTCCACTTT.

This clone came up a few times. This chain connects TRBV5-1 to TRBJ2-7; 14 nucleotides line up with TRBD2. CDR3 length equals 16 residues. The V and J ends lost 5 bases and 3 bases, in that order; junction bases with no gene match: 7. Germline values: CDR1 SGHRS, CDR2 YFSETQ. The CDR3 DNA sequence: TGCGCCAGCAGGAAGTCCGGGACTAGCGGGGGCTACGAGCAGTACTTC. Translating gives CASRKSGTSGGYEQYF.

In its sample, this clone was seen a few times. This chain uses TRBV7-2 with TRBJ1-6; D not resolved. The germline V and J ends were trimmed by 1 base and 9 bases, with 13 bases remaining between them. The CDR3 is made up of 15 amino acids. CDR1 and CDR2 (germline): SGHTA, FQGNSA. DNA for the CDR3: TGTGCCAGCAGCTTAGATCGTGGTTCGGTTTCACCCCTCCACTTT. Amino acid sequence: CASSLDRGSVSPLHF. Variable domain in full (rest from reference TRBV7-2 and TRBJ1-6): GAGVSQSPSNKVTEKGKDVELRCDPISGHTALYWYRQSLGQGLEFLIYFQGNSAPDKSGLPSDRFSAERTGGSVSTLTIQRTQQEDSAVYLCASSLDRGSVSPLHFGNGTRLTVT.

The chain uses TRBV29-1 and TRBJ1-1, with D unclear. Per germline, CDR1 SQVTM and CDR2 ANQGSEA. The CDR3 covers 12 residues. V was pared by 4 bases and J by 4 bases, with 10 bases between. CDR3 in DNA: TGCAGCGTTGCTCGGGAAGGCACTGAAGCTTTCTTT. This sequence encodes CSVAREGTEAFF.

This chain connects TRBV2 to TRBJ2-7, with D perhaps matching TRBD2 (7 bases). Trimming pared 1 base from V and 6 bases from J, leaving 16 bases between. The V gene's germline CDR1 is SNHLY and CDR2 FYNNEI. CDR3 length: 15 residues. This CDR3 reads CASSEGGGREFEQYF. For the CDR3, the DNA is TGTGCCAGCAGTGAAGGGGGGGGCAGGGAGTTCGAGCAGTACTTC.

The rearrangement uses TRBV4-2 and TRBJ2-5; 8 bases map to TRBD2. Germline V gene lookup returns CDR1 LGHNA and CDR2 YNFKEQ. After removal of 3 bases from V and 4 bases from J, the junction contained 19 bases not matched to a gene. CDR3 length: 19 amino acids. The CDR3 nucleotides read TGTGCCAGCAGCCATCCCGATGAGCAGAGCGGGGGTTGGGGAGAGACCCAGTACTTC. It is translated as CASSHPDEQSGGWGETQYF.

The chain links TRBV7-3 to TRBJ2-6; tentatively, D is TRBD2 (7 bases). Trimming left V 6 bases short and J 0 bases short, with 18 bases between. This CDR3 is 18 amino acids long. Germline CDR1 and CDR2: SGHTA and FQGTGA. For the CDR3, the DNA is TGTGCCAGCAGTCTCCATGGGGGGGCTACCTCTGGGGCCAACGTCCTGACTTTC. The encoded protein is CASSLHGGATSGANVLTF.

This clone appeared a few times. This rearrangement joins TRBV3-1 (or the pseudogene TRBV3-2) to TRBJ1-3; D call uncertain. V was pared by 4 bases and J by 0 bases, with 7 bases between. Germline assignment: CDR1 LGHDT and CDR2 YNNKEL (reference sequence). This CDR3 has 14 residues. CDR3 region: CASSPQVSGNTIYF. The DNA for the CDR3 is TGTGCCAGCAGCCCTCAGGTCTCTGGAAACACCATATATTTT.

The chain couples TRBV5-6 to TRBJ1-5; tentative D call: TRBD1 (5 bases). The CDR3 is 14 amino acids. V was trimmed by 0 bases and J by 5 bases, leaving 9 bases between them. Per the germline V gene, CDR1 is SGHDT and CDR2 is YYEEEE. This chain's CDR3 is CASSLEGIHQPQHF. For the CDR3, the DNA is TGTGCCAGCAGCTTGGAGGGGATCCATCAGCCCCAGCATTTT.

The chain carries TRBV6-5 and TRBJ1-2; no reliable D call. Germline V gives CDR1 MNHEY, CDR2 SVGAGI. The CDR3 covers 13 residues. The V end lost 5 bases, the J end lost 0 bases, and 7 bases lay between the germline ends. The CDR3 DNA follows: TGTGCCAGCAGTCTTTCCCCTAACTATGGCTACACCTTC. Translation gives CASSLSPNYGYTF.

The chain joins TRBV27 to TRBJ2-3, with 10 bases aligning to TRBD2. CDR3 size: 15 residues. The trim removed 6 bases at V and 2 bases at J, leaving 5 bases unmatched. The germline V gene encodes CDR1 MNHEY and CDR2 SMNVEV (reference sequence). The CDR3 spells CASSLLAGLTDTQYF. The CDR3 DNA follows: TGTGCCAGCAGCCTACTAGCGGGACTCACAGATACGCAGTATTTT.

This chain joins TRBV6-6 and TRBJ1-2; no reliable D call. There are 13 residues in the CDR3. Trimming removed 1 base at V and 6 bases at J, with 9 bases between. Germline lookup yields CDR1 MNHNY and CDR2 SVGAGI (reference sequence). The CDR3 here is CASSYLTSDGYTF. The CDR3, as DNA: TGTGCCAGCAGTTACTTAACGTCGGATGGCTACACCTTC.

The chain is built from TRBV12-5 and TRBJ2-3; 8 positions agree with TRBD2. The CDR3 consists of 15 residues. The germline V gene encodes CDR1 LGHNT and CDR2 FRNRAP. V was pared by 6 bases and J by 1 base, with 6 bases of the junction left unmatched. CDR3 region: CASGSGGARTDTQYF. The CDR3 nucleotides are TGTGCTAGTGGATCGGGGGGGGCCCGCACAGATACGCAGTATTTT. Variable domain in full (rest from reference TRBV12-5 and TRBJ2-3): DARVTQTPRHKVTEMGQEVTMRCQPILGHNTVFWYRQTMMQGLELLAYFRNRAPLDDSGMPKDRFSAEMPDATLATLKIQPSEPRDSAVYFCASGSGGARTDTQYFGPGTRLTVL.

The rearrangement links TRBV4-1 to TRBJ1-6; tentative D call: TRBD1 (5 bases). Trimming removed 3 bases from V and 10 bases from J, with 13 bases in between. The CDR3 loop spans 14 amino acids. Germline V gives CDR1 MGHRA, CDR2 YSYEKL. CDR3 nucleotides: TGCGCCAGCAGCCATGGGGCCCCCCTCTCACCCCTCCACTTT. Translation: CASSHGAPLSPLHF.

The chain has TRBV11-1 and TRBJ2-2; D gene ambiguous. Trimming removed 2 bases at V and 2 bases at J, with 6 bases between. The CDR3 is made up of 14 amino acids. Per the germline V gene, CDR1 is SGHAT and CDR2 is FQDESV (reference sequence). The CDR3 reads CASSLNSNTGELFF. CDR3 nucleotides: TGTGCCAGCAGCTTAAACTCAAACACCGGGGAGCTGTTTTTT.

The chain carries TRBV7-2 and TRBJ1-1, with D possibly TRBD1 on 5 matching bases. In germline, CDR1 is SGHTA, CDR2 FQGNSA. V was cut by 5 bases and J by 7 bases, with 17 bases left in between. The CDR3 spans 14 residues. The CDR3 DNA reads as TGTGCCAGCAGCCCAACGGTAGGGGTTGGTGAAGCTTTCTTT. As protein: CASSPTVGVGEAFF.

This CDR3 is CASSLQGSYQPQHF. CDR3 DNA: TGTGCCAGCAGTCTACAGGGTTCCTATCAGCCCCAGCATTTT. This chain uses TRBV27 with TRBJ1-5; tentatively, D is TRBD1 (6 bases). The V and J ends lost 5 bases and 5 bases respectively, with 13 bases between them. This CDR3 has 14 residues. CDR1 and CDR2 (germline): MNHEY, SMNVEV (reference sequence).

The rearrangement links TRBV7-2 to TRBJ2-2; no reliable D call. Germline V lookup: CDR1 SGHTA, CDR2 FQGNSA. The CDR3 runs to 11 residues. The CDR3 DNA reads TGTGCTGCGGCAGCCACCGGGGAGCTGTTTTTT. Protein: CAAAATGELFF.